Below, 32 T cell receptor beta chains from the same sample are listed, as sequenced in a study of blood T cell repertoires in COVID-19 (dated by TCRdb to 2019 to 2021). Libraries were made using the immunoSEQ multiplex PCR assay. Held by TCRdb, this immuneACCESS table contains in-frame sequences only and omits some clones. Under half of the omission traces to an unresolved V gene where checked; the cause of the rest is unknown. Here the sample has about 380,000 clones; 70% to 85% occur a single time. More than 0.85% of the sample lies in the top ten. Sequencing used peripheral blood. The source is a human donor with acute or convalescent COVID-19. The donor label of this sample is uncertain.

The chain combines TRBV29-1 with TRBJ2-5, with 7 bases lining up with TRBD1. This CDR3 region has 15 residues. J gave up 5 bases and V 7 bases, and 16 bases lay outside the gene matches. Germline assignment: CDR1 SQVTM and CDR2 ANQGSEA. This chain's CDR3 is CSAQQTTGTLETQYF. The CDR3 DNA reads as TGCAGCGCCCAACAGACGACAGGGACCCTGGAGACCCAGTACTTC.

This chain links TRBV5-1 with TRBJ2-1, with D possibly TRBD2 on 6 matching bases. Germline CDR1 SGHRS, CDR2 YFSETQ. V was trimmed by 1 base and J by 10 bases, leaving 12 bases between them. This CDR3 region has 13 residues. In nucleotides, the CDR3 is TGCGCCAGCAGCTTGTCGAGGGGAGGAGAGCAGTTCTTC. Translating it yields CASSLSRGGEQFF. The full variable domain, its missing parts supplied by reference TRBV5-1 and TRBJ2-1, is KAGVTQTPRYLIKTRGQQVTLSCSPISGHRSVSWYQQTPGQGLQFLFEYFSETQRNKGNFPGRFSGRQFSNSRSEMNVSTLELGDSALYLCASSLSRGGEQFFGPGTRLTVL.

The rearrangement links TRBV18 to TRBJ2-1, with 10 bases identical to TRBD2. Looked up from germline, CDR1 is KGHSH and CDR2 is LQKENI. This CDR3 comprises 18 residues. V shed 2 bases and J 5 bases; nucleotides not matched to a gene: 12. The CDR3 sequence: CASSPWLSGTSGNNEQFF. The CDR3 bases are TGTGCCAGCTCACCATGGTTAAGTGGTACTAGCGGGAACAATGAGCAGTTCTTC.

This clone was counted between two and nine times. The genes are TRBV5-1 and TRBJ2-7; 8 bases agree with TRBD1. In germline, CDR1 is SGHRS, CDR2 YFSETQ. The CDR3 totals 15 residues. Trimming cost V 4 bases and J 2 bases; bases outside gene matches: 8. The CDR3 is CASSLTGGPPYEQYF. The CDR3, as DNA: TGCGCCAGCAGCCTCACAGGGGGACCCCCCTACGAGCAGTACTTC.

This clone turned up a few times. The rearrangement joins TRBV28 to TRBJ2-2; weak D call: TRBD2 (5 bases). Trimming stripped 5 bases from V and 8 bases from J, with 9 bases between. Germline lookup yields CDR1 MDHEN and CDR2 SYDVKM. CDR3 length: 12 residues. CDR3 nucleotides: TGTGCCAGCAGTACCGGGATAGGGGAGCTGTTTTTT. It encodes CASSTGIGELFF.

The V call is TRBV7-2, the J call TRBJ2-6; TRBD1 agrees at 8 bases. Germline V gene sequence: CDR1 SGHTA, CDR2 FQGNSA. The J segment lost 4 bases and the V segment lost 5 bases, leaving 4 bases of the junction unmatched. The CDR3 spans 15 residues. The CDR3 sequence: CASSQDRVGANVLTF. DNA of the CDR3: TGTGCCAGCAGCCAGGACAGGGTAGGGGCCAACGTCCTGACTTTC.

This clone was recorded a few times. This chain links TRBV6-5 with TRBJ2-7; D is possibly TRBD2 (5 bases). The CDR3 is made up of 15 amino acids. Germline assignment: CDR1 MNHEY and CDR2 SVGAGI. V was clipped by 3 bases and J by 1 base, with 13 bases between them. The CDR3 spells CASSYSLARSYEQYF. CDR3 coding DNA: TGTGCCAGCAGTTATTCCCTAGCCCGTTCCTACGAGCAGTACTTC.

The gene calls are TRBV9 and TRBJ1-6; the D gene is possibly TRBD1 (6 bases). Germline values: CDR1 SGDLS, CDR2 YYNGEE. V shed 2 bases and J shed 7 bases, with 13 bases lying between them. The CDR3 loop spans 15 amino acids. In nucleotides, the CDR3 is TGTGCCAGCAGCGTCGACAGGCTGGGGAATTCACCCCTCCACTTT. Protein sequence: CASSVDRLGNSPLHF.

The rearrangement links TRBV6-5 to TRBJ1-2; no reliable D call. The germline V and J ends were trimmed by 0 bases and 5 bases, with 7 bases remaining between them. The CDR3 runs to 13 residues. Germline V gene lookup returns CDR1 MNHEY and CDR2 SVGAGI. CDR3 protein: CASSYSTKYGYTF. The CDR3 DNA follows: TGTGCCAGCAGTTACTCGACAAAATATGGCTACACCTTC.

This clone occurred a few times. The chain employs TRBV5-5 and TRBJ1-6; 10 nucleotides line up with TRBD1. Germline CDR1 SGHKS, CDR2 YYEKEE (reference sequence). This CDR3 has 14 amino acids. Unmatched junction bases numbered 1, after V lost 1 base and J lost 9 bases. This chain's CDR3 is CASSLWTGGSPLHF. DNA of the CDR3: TGTGCCAGCAGCTTGTGGACAGGGGGTTCACCCCTCCACTTT.

V and J are TRBV28 and TRBJ1-1, with 7 positions matching TRBD1. The germline V gene has CDR1 MDHEN and CDR2 SYDVKM. J lost 5 bases, V lost 2 bases, and 8 bases had no gene match. The CDR3 covers 15 residues. The CDR3 protein is CASSLGDRAGTEAFF. Written as DNA, the CDR3 is TGTGCCAGCAGTTTAGGAGACAGGGCAGGAACTGAAGCTTTCTTT.

This chain's CDR3 is CASSAQLAGGPNEQFF. CDR3 coding DNA: TGTGCCAGCAGTGCCCAACTAGCGGGGGGGCCCAATGAGCAGTTCTTC. The chain is built from TRBV2 and TRBJ2-1, with 13 bases aligning to TRBD2. Germline trimming cut 4 bases from V and 6 bases from J; bases unmatched to any gene: 6. The CDR3 is 16 residues long. Germline CDR1 and CDR2: SNHLY and FYNNEI.

The V gene is TRBV4-2, the J gene TRBJ2-4; maybe TRBD2 (5 bases). V was pared by 1 base and J by 0 bases, with 25 bases between. The CDR3 totals 21 residues. The germline V gene encodes CDR1 LGHNA and CDR2 YNFKEQ. CDR3 DNA: TGTGCCAGCAGCCAAGGGACTCGTACCCCCCAAGGGTTGGTAGCCAAAAACATTCAGTACTTC. It yields the protein CASSQGTRTPQGLVAKNIQYF.

This clone was recorded once. The CDR3 coding sequence is TGTGCCAGCAGCCGGGCCAATACTGAAGCTTTCTTT. This translates into CASSRANTEAFF. The chain carries TRBV3-1 (or the pseudogene TRBV3-2) and TRBJ1-1; D remains unclear. CDR1 LGHDT and CDR2 YNNKEL come from the germline V gene (reference sequence). The CDR3 totals 12 residues. The V end lost 4 bases, the J end lost 5 bases, and 8 bases lay between the germline ends.

CDR3: CASSRIGTSGLYNEQFF. The CDR3 DNA reads as TGTGCCAGCAGTCGGATAGGGACTAGCGGGTTGTACAATGAGCAGTTCTTC. The rearrangement links TRBV2 to TRBJ2-1; TRBD2 agrees at 12 bases. Trimming cost V 5 bases and J 4 bases; bases outside gene matches: 9. The CDR3 runs to 17 residues. Germline V gives CDR1 SNHLY, CDR2 FYNNEI.

The chain is built from TRBV3-1 (or the pseudogene TRBV3-2) and TRBJ2-5; D might be TRBD1 or TRBD2, each matching 7 bases. The CDR3 runs 16 residues. Germline V gene sequence: CDR1 LGHDT, CDR2 YNNKEL (reference sequence). Trimming removed 7 bases at V and 9 bases at J, with 27 bases between. The CDR3 loop reads CASIQGGTAGSDSQYF. The CDR3, as DNA: TGTGCCAGCATCCAGGGGGGGACGGCGGGGTCCGATTCCCAGTACTTC.

This sequence joins TRBV9 and TRBJ2-1, with a weak D call TRBD2 (6 bases). Germline CDR1 and CDR2: SGDLS and YYNGEE. V was clipped by 4 bases and J by 7 bases, with 15 bases between them. This CDR3 region has 14 residues. The CDR3 DNA reads TGTGCCAGCAGCACCCGCCTACTAGCAAATGAGCAGTTCTTC. Amino acids: CASSTRLLANEQFF.

This clone was seen only once. The CDR3 here is CASSPPAGLGNYGYTF. In DNA form, the CDR3 reads TGTGCCAGCTCACCACCGGCGGGGTTGGGGAACTATGGCTACACCTTC. V gene TRBV18 combines with J gene TRBJ1-2; no definite D call. V gave up 0 bases and J gave up 2 bases, with 13 bases separating them. CDR1 is KGHSH, CDR2 LQKENI, per germline. CDR3 length equals 16 residues. Full variable domain (rest looked up from reference TRBV18 and TRBJ1-2): NAGVMQNPRHLVRRRGQEARLRCSPMKGHSHVYWYRQLPEEGLKFMVYLQKENIIDESGMPKERFSAEFPKEGPSILRIQQVVRGDSAAYFCASSPPAGLGNYGYTFGSGTRLTVV.

The chain links TRBV7-9 to TRBJ2-5, with TRBD2 identical over 9 bases. V was clipped by 5 bases and J by 4 bases; unmatched bases: 5. Germline V gene sequence: CDR1 SEHNR, CDR2 FQNEAQ (reference sequence). The CDR3 has 14 amino acids. The CDR3 protein is CASSLFSGGETQYF. Here the CDR3 DNA reads TGTGCCAGCAGCCTCTTTAGCGGGGGAGAGACCCAGTACTTC.

The J gene is TRBJ2-5, the V gene TRBV7-9, with 9 bases matching TRBD1. CDR1 is SEHNR and CDR2 is FQNEAQ in the germline V gene (reference sequence). V shed 5 bases and J 3 bases; nucleotides not matched to a gene: 7. The CDR3 totals 15 residues. The CDR3 bases are TGTGCCAGCAGCCGAGGACAGGGGCCTGAAGAGACCCAGTACTTC. Amino acids: CASSRGQGPEETQYF. Full variable domain (missing parts from reference TRBV7-9 and TRBJ2-5): DTGVSQNPRHKITKRGQNVTFRCDPISEHNRLYWYRQTLGQGPEFLTYFQNEAQLEKSRLLSDRFSAERPKGSFSTLEIQRTEQGDSAMYLCASSRGQGPEETQYFGPGTRLLVL.

The chain's CDR3 is CASSLGTGSSGNTIYF. The CDR3 coding sequence is TGTGCCAGCAGCTTAGGGACGGGGAGCTCTGGAAACACCATATATTTT. V gene TRBV7-7 combines with J gene TRBJ1-3; D remains unclear. Germline loops: CDR1 SSHAT, CDR2 FNYEAQ (reference sequence). The CDR3 consists of 16 residues. V lost 1 base and J lost 0, with 10 bases in between.

The chain uses TRBV23-1 and TRBJ1-1, with TRBD1 as a possible D gene (6 bases). TRBV23-1 is annotated as an ORF whose role is uncertain. This CDR3 region has 17 residues. V dropped 0 bases and J dropped 2 bases, with 16 bases sitting between them. The CDR3 loop reads CASSQSDDDRLNTEAFF. The CDR3, as DNA: TGCGCCAGCAGTCAATCGGACGACGACAGGCTCAACACTGAAGCTTTCTTT.

The chain uses TRBV7-9 and TRBJ1-1, with 7 bases fitting TRBD1. This CDR3 is 16 amino acids long. The germline V gene encodes CDR1 SEHNR and CDR2 FQNEAQ (reference sequence). V lost 1 base, J lost 6 bases, and 11 bases stayed unmatched. The CDR3 bases are TGTGCCAGCAGCTTAGGGACAGGCATTTACTTCGCTGAAGCTTTCTTT. It translates to CASSLGTGIYFAEAFF.

The V and J genes are TRBV13 and TRBJ1-1, with TRBD1 identical over 7 bases. CDR1 PRHDT and CDR2 FYEKMQ come from the germline V gene (reference sequence). V lost 5 bases, J lost 6 bases, and 3 bases stayed unmatched. This CDR3 comprises 12 residues. The chain's CDR3 is CASSNRGPEAFF. CDR3 bases: TGTGCCAGCAGCAACAGGGGTCCTGAAGCTTTCTTT.

CDR3 sequence reads: CASSPRAGPTYEQYF. CDR3 bases: TGTGCCAGCAGTCCAAGAGCCGGTCCCACCTACGAGCAGTACTTC. This sequence joins TRBV27 and TRBJ2-7; D remains unclear. Germline-derived CDR1 and CDR2 are MNHEY and SMNVEV (reference sequence). V lost 5 bases and J lost 2, with 16 bases in between. This CDR3 has 15 amino acids.

The chain uses TRBV6-5 and TRBJ1-4, with D uncertain. This CDR3 is 13 amino acids long. Deletions cut 4 bases from V and 4 bases from J, with 7 bases between. Germline V gives CDR1 MNHEY, CDR2 SVGAGI. This chain's CDR3 is CASSFTVNEKLFF. In DNA, the CDR3 is TGTGCCAGCAGTTTTACAGTTAATGAAAAACTGTTTTTT.

The chain carries TRBV19 and TRBJ1-4; no clear D. V was trimmed by 4 bases and J by 1 base, leaving 10 bases between them. Germline lookup yields CDR1 LNHDA and CDR2 SQIVND (reference sequence). This CDR3 region has 15 residues. CDR3 region: CASSNSVITNEKLFF. For the CDR3, the DNA is TGTGCCAGTAGTAATTCAGTGATAACTAATGAAAAACTGTTTTTT.

Only one count was recorded for this clone. The chain combines TRBV6-5 with TRBJ2-3; TRBD1 matches at 9 bases. Germline V lookup: CDR1 MNHEY, CDR2 SVGAGI. This CDR3 spans 15 amino acids. V was clipped by 7 bases and J by 2 bases; unmatched bases: 7. DNA for the CDR3: TGTGCCAGCACCGAGACAGGGGGGCTCACAGATACGCAGTATTTT. Amino acids: CASTETGGLTDTQYF.

This chain connects TRBV7-9 to TRBJ2-1; TRBD2 aligns across 7 bases. The CDR3 contains 16 residues. The V gene's germline CDR1 is SEHNR and CDR2 FQNEAQ (reference sequence). Trimming at V came to 5 bases and at J to 0 bases, leaving 7 bases not matched to a gene. CDR3 sequence (DNA): TGTGCCAGCAGCGTACCTAGCGGCAGCTCCTACAATGAGCAGTTCTTC. Translation gives CASSVPSGSSYNEQFF.

The chain links TRBV5-1 to TRBJ1-2; 7 nucleotides match TRBD1. CDR3 size: 15 residues. V dropped 4 bases and J dropped 3; count of bases not matched to a gene: 9. Germline lookup yields CDR1 SGHRS and CDR2 YFSETQ. CDR3 sequence: CASSPTATGYYGYTF. The CDR3 nucleotides read TGCGCCAGCAGCCCTACCGCGACAGGGTACTATGGCTACACCTTC.

The genes are TRBV11-2 and TRBJ1-2, with 9 bases aligning to TRBD1. The V gene's germline CDR1 is SGHAT and CDR2 FQNNGV. Unmatched junction bases numbered 11, after V lost 3 bases and J lost 3 bases. CDR3 length equals 17 residues. For the CDR3, the DNA is TGTGCCAGCAGCTTCCGAAGAACAGGGGGCGAATACTATGGCTACACCTTC. Amino acid sequence: CASSFRRTGGEYYGYTF.

This clone has more than one count but fewer than ten. This chain links TRBV5-4 with TRBJ2-3, with TRBD2 as a possible D gene (6 bases). Trimming removed 4 bases from V and 1 base from J, with 16 bases in between. The CDR3 is 16 residues long. CDR1 and CDR2 (germline): SGHNT, YYREEE (reference sequence). The CDR3 region is CASSAPWASGTDTQYF. The CDR3 DNA sequence: TGTGCCAGCAGCGCCCCGTGGGCTAGCGGCACAGATACGCAGTATTTT. The full variable domain, with the rest looked up from reference TRBV5-4 and TRBJ2-3, is ETGVTQSPTHLIKTRGQQVTLRCSSQSGHNTVSWYQQALGQGPQFIFQYYREEENGRGNFPPRFSGLQFPNYSSELNVNALELDDSALYLCASSAPWASGTDTQYFGPGTRLTVL.